This T cell receptor (beta chain) was identified during a study of T cells in Graves' hyperthyroidism and ophthalmopathy. Researchers took RNA transcripts and amplified the TCR beta CDR3 regions from them. Initially, a first-round RT-PCR of the TCR CDR3 employed the HTBI primer set. TCRdb fed the multiplex PCR reads into MiXCR, producing one record per CDR3 protein. The table includes around 440,000 distinct CDR3 sequences, approximately 15% detected once. Trimming removed 6 bases from V and 1 base from J; junction bases left unmatched: 17. CDR1 is WSHSY and CDR2 is SAAADI in the germline V gene. The CDR3 covers 19 residues.

This clonotype was sampled from a woman between 18 and 29 years old with Graves' hyperthyroidism. Sequences were obtained from blood. The chain uses TRBV10-2 and TRBJ2-3; 9 nucleotides align to TRBD2. The chain's CDR3 is CASSRRVIAGVGGTDTQYF. The CDR3 bases are TGCGCCAGCAGCCGAAGGGTAATAGCGGGAGTAGGGGGCACAGATACGCAGTATTTT.